These 12 T cell receptor beta chains were all obtained from the same sample, sequenced in a study of T cell responses to AZD1222 COVID-19 vaccine. This table comes from immunoSEQ multiplex PCR, and its TCRdb copy is limited to in-frame clones, with some not included. The repertoire holds approximately 180,000 clones, with around nine tenths as singletons. The sequencing here drew on peripheral blood, taken 28 days after the second dose of the MenACWY control vaccine. These TCRs come from an adult who received the MenACWY meningococcal vaccine as a control.

The V and J genes are TRBV5-1 and TRBJ1-2; D remains unclear. CDR3 length equals 14 residues. The ends were cut back, 0 bases at V and 2 bases at J, with 8 bases in the middle. CDR1 SGHRS and CDR2 YFSETQ come from the germline V gene. CDR3 sequence reads: CASSLEGINYGYTF. The CDR3 nucleotides read TGCGCCAGCAGCTTGGAAGGGATCAACTATGGCTACACCTTC.

The V gene is TRBV6-5, the J gene TRBJ2-3, with 8 bases identical to TRBD2. CDR1 is MNHEY and CDR2 is SVGAGI in the germline V gene. The CDR3 is 14 residues long. V lost 0 bases and J lost 10; bases outside the gene matches: 6. The CDR3 DNA sequence: TGTGCCAGCAGTTACTCTACTAGCGGAACGGCGCAGTATTTT. Translation gives CASSYSTSGTAQYF.

The rearrangement links TRBV3-1 (or the pseudogene TRBV3-2) to TRBJ2-1; 14 bases align to TRBD2. The germline gives CDR1 LGHDT, CDR2 YNNKEL (reference sequence). Trimming took 2 bases from V and 8 from J; bases not matched to a gene: 5. The CDR3 sequence is 16 residues long. The CDR3 nucleotides read TGTGCCAGCAGCCAAAAGGGGACTAGCGGGAGTCATGAGCAGTTCTTC. Protein: CASSQKGTSGSHEQFF.

This clone was seen once. The rearrangement uses TRBV10-3 and TRBJ2-2; TRBD2 matches 15 bases. This CDR3 is built from 18 residues. The V segment lost 10 bases and the J segment 5 bases; nucleotides outside the gene matches: 14. Germline CDR1 and CDR2: ENHRY and SYGVKD. CDR3 sequence: CATLGWTSGRARTGELFF. The DNA of the CDR3 is TGTGCCACCCTAGGATGGACTAGCGGGAGGGCCCGAACCGGGGAGCTGTTTTTT.

The chain uses TRBV10-1 and TRBJ2-3; 7 nucleotides agree with TRBD2. Trimming at V came to 0 bases and at J to 4 bases, leaving 7 bases not matched to a gene. The CDR3 is made up of 16 amino acids. Germline CDR1 is WNHNN and CDR2 is SYGVQD (reference sequence). The CDR3 spells CASSESRGGFADTQYF. The DNA of the CDR3 is TGCGCCAGCAGTGAGTCCCGCGGGGGATTCGCAGATACGCAGTATTTT.

The chain employs TRBV14 and TRBJ2-1, with 8 bases lining up with TRBD2. Trimming cost V 0 bases and J 5 bases; bases outside gene matches: 6. Germline V gene sequence: CDR1 SGHDN, CDR2 FVKESK. CDR3 length equals 16 residues. CDR3 region: CASSQDGLLADNEQFF. DNA for the CDR3: TGTGCCAGCAGCCAAGACGGGCTACTAGCGGACAATGAGCAGTTCTTC.

The chain combines TRBV10-1 with TRBJ1-5, with a tentative D call TRBD1 (6 bases). CDR1 and CDR2 (germline): WNHNN, SYGVQD (reference sequence). The V end was cut by 8 bases, the J end by 2 bases, with 10 bases between. The CDR3 runs 13 residues. The CDR3 nucleotides read TGCGCCAGCTCGTCAGGGGGCAATCAGCCCCAGCATTTT. Translating gives CASSSGGNQPQHF.

This clone was observed a few times. This chain links TRBV28 with TRBJ1-5; TRBD1 matches 8 bases. Germline V CDR1 and CDR2: MDHEN, SYDVKM. V lost 5 bases, J lost 9 bases, and 15 bases stayed unmatched. The CDR3 covers 16 residues. CDR3 region: CASSPTATGGGWPQHF. DNA for the CDR3: TGTGCCAGCAGTCCCACCGCAACAGGGGGAGGCTGGCCCCAGCATTTT.

The rearrangement uses TRBV24-1 and TRBJ2-5; D is possibly TRBD2 (6 bases). The CDR3 runs 14 residues. Trimming left V 3 bases short and J 3 bases short, with 10 bases between. CDR1 and CDR2 (germline): KGHDR, SFDVKD. In DNA form, the CDR3 reads TGTGCCACCAGTGATGGGGGGTTCAAAGAGACCCAGTACTTC. It codes for CATSDGGFKETQYF.

This clone showed up just a few times. DNA of the CDR3: TGTGCCAGCAGCTTAGAGCCCGGACTGTACGAGCAGTACTTC. It encodes CASSLEPGLYEQYF. This rearrangement joins TRBV7-2 to TRBJ2-7; weak D call: TRBD2 (5 bases). Trimming took off 1 base at V and 4 bases at J, with 11 bases between the two ends. The CDR3 spans 14 residues. Looked up from germline, CDR1 is SGHTA and CDR2 is FQGNSA.

This rearrangement joins TRBV19 to TRBJ2-5; tentatively, D is TRBD2 (5 bases). Germline V CDR1 and CDR2: LNHDA, SQIVND (reference sequence). CDR3 size: 14 residues. V was trimmed by 4 bases and J by 2 bases, leaving 11 bases between them. The CDR3 DNA is TGTGCCAGTAGTAGCGGAGGACGGCAAGAGACCCAGTACTTC. Translated: CASSSGGRQETQYF.

This sequence joins TRBV7-8 and TRBJ2-2, with D perhaps matching TRBD2 (6 bases). The CDR3 consists of 14 residues. From germline, CDR1 is SGHVS and CDR2 FQNEAQ. Between the trimmed V and J ends, which lost 1 base and 4 bases, there was a span of 7 bases. In DNA, the CDR3 is TGTGCCAGCAGCTTAGTGGGGGGCACCGGGGAGCTGTTTTTT. Amino acid sequence: CASSLVGGTGELFF. The whole variable domain, remainder taken from reference TRBV7-8 and TRBJ2-2, is GAGVSQSPRYKVAKRGQDVALRCDPISGHVSLFWYQQALGQGPEFLTYFQNEAQLDKSGLPSDRFFAERPEGSVSTLKIQRTQQEDSAVYLCASSLVGGTGELFFGEGSRLTVL.